The 19 T cell receptor beta chains below all came from one sample that was sequenced in a study of post-analysis software for immune sequencing data. Whole-study results and caveats: Elevated frequency relative to controls characterized roughly five TRBV segments in patients, TRBV5-6, TRBV5-1 and TRBV20-1 among them.

Antigens of these TCRs are unknown. The TCR beta cDNA libraries carried unique molecular identifiers. From the PCR reads, TCRdb called clonotypes with MiXCR, one entry per CDR3 protein. Of about 400,000 distinct CDR3 sequences listed, less than 40% were seen once; the top ten hold roughly 12%. The sequencing input was blood. The receptors were gathered from a girl aged 5-17 years with multiple sclerosis.

The sample holds many counts of this clonotype. V usage is TRBV6-1 and J usage is TRBJ2-1; the match to TRBD1 covers 11 bases. This CDR3 has 15 residues. V lost 5 bases to trimming and J lost 7 bases; unmatched junction nucleotides: 7. Germline V CDR1 and CDR2: MNHNS, SASEGT. CDR3 residues: CASSWGQGVRNEQFF. The CDR3 region has the DNA TGTGCCAGCAGTTGGGGACAGGGGGTTCGGAATGAGCAGTTCTTC.

This clonotype was detected a few times. V and J are TRBV7-3 and TRBJ1-1; 9 bases are a match to TRBD1. CDR1 is SGHTA, CDR2 FQGTGA, per germline. This CDR3 has 15 residues. V was clipped by 5 bases and J by 1 base; unmatched bases: 5. CDR3 sequence reads: CASSPGQGTNTEAFF. CDR3 DNA: TGTGCCAGCAGCCCCGGACAGGGGACGAACACTGAAGCTTTCTTT.

The table lists this clonotype with a few counts. The V call is TRBV7-2, the J call TRBJ2-7; 9 bases match TRBD1. The germline V gene encodes CDR1 SGHTA and CDR2 FQGNSA. The J segment lost 3 bases and the V segment lost 1 base, leaving 13 bases of the junction unmatched. This CDR3 has 18 amino acids. Written as DNA, the CDR3 is TGTGCCAGCAGCTTAGGTAGGGGACAGGGCAGGAGGGACTACGAGCAGTACTTC. It encodes CASSLGRGQGRRDYEQYF. Together with reference TRBV7-2 and TRBJ2-7, the CDR3 gives the full variable domain: GAGVSQSPSNKVTEKGKDVELRCDPISGHTALYWYRQSLGQGLEFLIYFQGNSAPDKSGLPSDRFSAERTGGSVSTLTIQRTQQEDSAVYLCASSLGRGQGRRDYEQYFGPGTRLTVT.

The chain uses TRBV29-1 and TRBJ2-7; D remains unclear. The ends were cut back, 4 bases at V and 0 bases at J, with 16 bases in the middle. CDR1 is SQVTM, CDR2 ANQGSEA, per germline. The CDR3 has 15 residues. The DNA for the CDR3 is TGCAGCGTTGTCTTGGGGTCTATTAACTCCTACGAGCAGTACTTC. This encodes CSVVLGSINSYEQYF.

The genes are TRBV10-2 and TRBJ1-2, with a possible D match to TRBD1 (6 bases). The ends were cut back, 1 base at V and 9 bases at J, with 18 bases in the middle. The V gene's germline CDR1 is WSHSY and CDR2 SAAADI. There are 15 residues in the CDR3. The CDR3 region is CASSEWGGAPTCYTF. Written as DNA, the CDR3 is TGCGCCAGCAGTGAGTGGGGGGGGGCGCCTACGTGCTACACCTTC.

This chain joins TRBV25-1 and TRBJ2-7, with D perhaps matching TRBD2 (7 bases). Deletions cut 2 bases from V and 3 bases from J, with 14 bases between. Per the germline V gene, CDR1 is MGHDK and CDR2 is SYGVNS. CDR3 length: 15 amino acids. CDR3 region: CASSEPRGGIYEQYF. For the CDR3, the DNA is TGTGCCAGCAGTGAACCGAGGGGGGGCATCTACGAGCAGTACTTC.

CDR3 loop: CASSLMGAAKNIQYF. The DNA for the CDR3 is TGTGCCAGCAGTTTAATGGGGGCAGCCAAAAACATTCAGTACTTC. The genes are TRBV28 and TRBJ2-4; perhaps TRBD1 as D (6 bases). Germline V gene lookup returns CDR1 MDHEN and CDR2 SYDVKM. V was clipped by 2 bases and J by 0 bases, with 8 bases between them. The CDR3 length is 15 residues.

The table lists this clonotype with a few counts. V gene TRBV7-2 combines with J gene TRBJ2-5; TRBD2 might be the D (5 bases). Trimming shortened V by 6 bases and J by 4 bases, and 12 bases separated the two germline ends. The CDR3 sequence is 13 residues long. Germline V gives CDR1 SGHTA, CDR2 FQGNSA. CDR3 coding DNA: TGTGCCAGCAGTGAGGGAATGGGAGAGACCCAGTACTTC. This sequence encodes CASSEGMGETQYF.

The CDR3 spells CASSQDLRGGLGNEQFF. CDR3 bases: TGTGCCAGCAGCCAAGATCTCCGGGGGGGCCTAGGAAATGAGCAGTTCTTC. The V call is TRBV4-2, the J call TRBJ2-1; TRBD2 matches at 8 bases. With 0 bases clipped from V and 7 bases from J, the junction kept 11 bases outside the gene matches. The CDR3 has 17 amino acids. The germline CDR1 and CDR2 sequences are LGHNA and YNFKEQ.

This chain joins TRBV4-1 and TRBJ2-3; 10 bases agree with TRBD2. Germline values: CDR1 MGHRA, CDR2 YSYEKL. CDR3 length equals 17 residues. V dropped 0 bases and J dropped 2; count of bases not matched to a gene: 5. The CDR3 sequence is CASSQDWLAGATDTQYF. The CDR3 DNA reads TGCGCCAGCAGCCAAGATTGGCTAGCGGGGGCCACAGATACGCAGTATTTT.

The V and J genes are TRBV11-2 and TRBJ2-5; no clear D. V shed 6 bases and J shed 5 bases, with 13 bases lying between them. Germline CDR1 and CDR2: SGHAT and FQNNGV. The CDR3 has 13 residues. CDR3: CASSATSGETQYF. DNA for the CDR3: TGTGCCAGCAGTGCGACCTCCGGGGAGACCCAGTACTTC.

There are a few counts of this clonotype. CDR3 sequence reads: CASSSRPDGANVLTF. The CDR3 DNA is TGCGCCAGCAGCTCGCGGCCCGATGGGGCCAACGTCCTGACTTTC. V usage is TRBV5-1 and J usage is TRBJ2-6, with D hard to call. This CDR3 region has 15 residues. Germline V gene lookup returns CDR1 SGHRS and CDR2 YFSETQ. The V end lost 3 bases, the J end lost 3 bases, and 10 bases lay between the germline ends.

The chain joins TRBV27 to TRBJ2-3; 7 nucleotides match TRBD1. The germline gives CDR1 MNHEY, CDR2 SMNVEV (reference sequence). The CDR3 extends over 14 amino acids. V dropped 6 bases and J dropped 6; count of bases not matched to a gene: 9. The CDR3 DNA reads as TGTGCCAGCAGCCGGGACAGAGGGGGCGATACGCAGTATTTT. Amino acid sequence: CASSRDRGGDTQYF.

The chain is built from TRBV5-1 and TRBJ2-1; 16 nucleotides line up with TRBD2. The CDR3 extends over 17 amino acids. The germline gives CDR1 SGHRS, CDR2 YFSETQ. V lost 7 bases, J lost 8 bases, and 12 bases stayed unmatched. CDR3 coding DNA: TGCGCCAGCGGCTCCGGGACTAGCGGGGGGGCCGGTTATGAGCAGTTCTTC. It is translated as CASGSGTSGGAGYEQFF. Supplemented by reference TRBV5-1 and TRBJ2-1, the full variable domain reads KAGVTQTPRYLIKTRGQQVTLSCSPISGHRSVSWYQQTPGQGLQFLFEYFSETQRNKGNFPGRFSGRQFSNSRSEMNVSTLELGDSALYLCASGSGTSGGAGYEQFFGPGTRLTVL.

J is TRBJ1-2 and V is TRBV5-1; TRBD1 agrees at 12 bases. Per the germline V gene, CDR1 is SGHRS and CDR2 is YFSETQ. CDR3 length: 16 residues. With 0 bases clipped from V and 7 bases from J, the junction kept 7 bases outside the gene matches. The CDR3 coding sequence is TGCGCCAGCAGCTTGGATTTGGGGACAGGGGGCGGTGGCTACACCTTC. It yields the protein CASSLDLGTGGGGYTF.

A few counts support this clonotype. This rearrangement joins TRBV3-1 to TRBJ2-4; 13 nucleotides agree with TRBD2. The CDR3 extends over 14 amino acids. Germline CDR1 is LGHDT and CDR2 is YNNKEL (reference sequence). V shed 0 bases, J shed 15 bases, and the junction held 5 bases outside the gene matches. The CDR3, as DNA: TGTGCCAGCAGCCAAGAACTAGCGGGGGGGTATCTGTACTTC. Its translation: CASSQELAGGYLYF. Looking up the rest from reference TRBV3-1 and TRBJ2-4 gives the full variable domain: DTAVSQTPKYLVTQMGNDKSIKCEQNLGHDTMYWYKQDSKKFLKIMFSYNNKELIINETVPNRFSPKSPDKAHLNLHINSLELGDSAVYFCASSQELAGGYLYFGAGTRLSVL.

The chain couples TRBV6-6 to TRBJ2-1; no reliable D call. CDR3 length: 13 amino acids. In germline, CDR1 is MNHNY, CDR2 SVGAGI (reference sequence). Trimming cost V 0 bases and J 2 bases, with 2 bases left between them. DNA for the CDR3: TGTGCCAGCAGTTACTCGCCCTACAATGAGCAGTTCTTC. This gives the protein CASSYSPYNEQFF.

This clonotype was detected a few times. The chain carries TRBV13 and TRBJ1-1; D unresolved. Germline V gene lookup returns CDR1 PRHDT and CDR2 FYEKMQ (reference sequence). Trimming cost V 5 bases and J 1 base, with 5 bases left between them. The CDR3 spans 12 residues. The CDR3 DNA reads TGTGCCAGCAGCCGAAGGAACACTGAAGCTTTCTTT. Translated: CASSRRNTEAFF.

This chain links TRBV18 with TRBJ2-3; a weak D match, TRBD1 (6 bases). CDR1 and CDR2 from the germline V gene are KGHSH and LQKENI. V lost 6 bases and J lost 0, with 13 bases in between. The length of the CDR3 is 15 residues. As DNA, the CDR3 is TGTGCCAGCTCTCTACGGGACAAAAGCACAGATACGCAGTATTTT. Amino acid sequence: CASSLRDKSTDTQYF.